Presented here are 24 T cell receptor beta chains from one specimen sequenced in a study of T cell repertoires in cytomegalovirus infection. No cognate antigen is known for these TCRs. TCRdb reprocessed the reads with MiXCR, giving one entry per CDR3 protein. The sample includes 40,000 to 60,000 distinct CDR3 sequences, roughly 22% seen only once; the top ten take 80% to 90%. The input for sequencing was CD8+ T cells from cultured PBMCs, taken from culture after CMV antigen stimulation. The source of these receptors is a human donor in good health (CMV status not recorded). Some clones in this sample may be carry-over from other donors' samples.

The V gene is TRBV20-1, the J gene TRBJ2-7; possible D gene TRBD2, 5 bases. V was shortened by 1 base and J by 3 bases, with 10 bases between the two germline ends. Germline V lookup: CDR1 DFQATT, CDR2 SNEGSKA (reference sequence). CDR3 size: 13 residues. The CDR3 DNA reads as TGCAGTGCTAGAGGGCGGGTCGACTACGAGCAGTACTTC. Amino acid sequence: CSARGRVDYEQYF.

This chain uses TRBV7-8 with TRBJ2-4; D call uncertain. Germline loops: CDR1 SGHVS, CDR2 FQNEAQ. Trimming took off 5 bases at V and 8 bases at J, with 16 bases between the two ends. This CDR3 region has 14 residues. In DNA, the CDR3 is TGTGCCAGCAGCCCAGATGGGGAAAACTACATTCAGTACTTC. As protein: CASSPDGENYIQYF.

As DNA, the CDR3 is TGTGCCAGCAGCTTACTAGCCAAGACAGATACGCAGTATTTT. As protein: CASSLLAKTDTQYF. V is TRBV7-6 and J is TRBJ2-3; D is possibly TRBD2 (5 bases). The CDR3 has 14 amino acids. CDR1 is SGHVS, CDR2 FNYEAQ, per germline. With 2 bases removed from V and 3 bases from J, the gap between germline ends came to 9 bases. Based on the CDR3 plus reference TRBV7-6 and TRBJ2-3, the full variable domain is GAGVSQSPRYKVTKRGQDVALRCDPISGHVSLYWYRQALGQGPEFLTYFNYEAQQDKSGLPNDRFSAERPEGSISTLTIQRTEQRDSAMYRCASSLLAKTDTQYFGPGTRLTVL.

This clonotype was found a few times. The chain couples TRBV6-6 to TRBJ1-5; maybe TRBD1 (5 bases). The germline CDR1 and CDR2 sequences are MNHNY and SVGAGI (reference sequence). There are 13 residues in the CDR3. V gave up 5 bases and J gave up 5 bases, with 10 bases separating them. The CDR3 sequence is CASSGQRHQPQHF. The DNA for the CDR3 is TGTGCCAGCAGTGGACAACGGCATCAGCCCCAGCATTTT.

The chain is built from TRBV7-2 and TRBJ2-1, with no clear D. Trimming pared 2 bases from V and 6 bases from J, leaving 2 bases between. Germline V gene lookup returns CDR1 SGHTA and CDR2 FQGNSA. The length of the CDR3 is 11 residues. The CDR3 loop is CTSSLSNEQFF. The CDR3, as DNA: TGTACCAGCAGCTTAAGCAATGAGCAGTTCTTC.

The chain uses TRBV6-2 or TRBV6-3 and TRBJ2-5, with no clear D. The CDR3 is 13 amino acids. Germline V gene data show CDR1 as MNHEY and CDR2 as SVGEGT. Trimming removed 2 bases at V and 1 base at J, with 5 bases between. The CDR3 here is CASSYEVQETQYF. The CDR3 DNA is TGTGCCAGCAGTTACGAGGTCCAAGAGACCCAGTACTTC.

This clonotype was seen a handful of times. The chain is built from TRBV19 and TRBJ2-1; 8 bases fit TRBD1. This CDR3 contains 12 residues. The germline V gene has CDR1 LNHDA and CDR2 SQIVND (reference sequence). The V and J ends lost 9 bases and 7 bases, in that order; junction bases with no gene match: 5. The CDR3 nucleotides are TGTGCCAGCGGGCAGGGGGCGAATGAGCAGTTCTTC. The encoded protein is CASGQGANEQFF.

This clonotype has more than one count but fewer than ten. The V gene is TRBV19, the J gene TRBJ2-5; D is ambiguous. Germline lookup yields CDR1 LNHDA and CDR2 SQIVND (reference sequence). The CDR3 loop spans 13 amino acids. Trimming left V 5 bases short and J 4 bases short, with 11 bases between. Here the CDR3 reads CASSDRATETQYF. The CDR3 DNA reads TGTGCCAGTAGTGACCGGGCTACAGAGACCCAGTACTTC.

The chain employs TRBV12-3 or TRBV12-4 and TRBJ1-2; TRBD1 matches at 9 bases. The CDR3 has 15 residues. V gave up 4 bases and J gave up 8 bases; unmatched junction bases: 11. In nucleotides, the CDR3 is TGTGCCAGCAGTTCGGCCTCGGGACAGGGATTGGGCTACACCTTC. Its protein product is CASSSASGQGLGYTF.

V and J are TRBV7-8 and TRBJ2-7, with D uncertain. Trimming cost V 1 base and J 5 bases, with 12 bases left between them. This CDR3 region has 14 residues. Germline CDR1 reads SGHVS; CDR2 reads FQNEAQ. The CDR3 DNA reads as TGTGCCAGCAGCTTAGAGGGTACTCACAACGAGCAGTACTTC. Protein product: CASSLEGTHNEQYF.

The chain joins TRBV7-8 to TRBJ2-7, with a possible D match to TRBD1 (5 bases). Per germline, CDR1 SGHVS and CDR2 FQNEAQ. The CDR3 covers 13 residues. Trimming pared 1 base from V and 3 bases from J, leaving 7 bases between. CDR3 coding DNA: TGTGCCAGCAGCTTAGTGGGGCACTACGAGCAGTACTTC. Its protein product is CASSLVGHYEQYF.

This clonotype was detected only a few times. The chain has TRBV12-3 or TRBV12-4 and TRBJ2-1; D is uncertain. The CDR3 spans 12 residues. Trimming pared 6 bases from V and 6 bases from J, leaving 9 bases between. The CDR3 DNA reads TGTGCCAGCAGATGGACGGGCAATGAGCAGTTCTTC. Its protein is CASRWTGNEQFF.

The rearrangement uses TRBV7-6 and TRBJ2-7, with TRBD2 matching 12 bases. The CDR3 is made up of 14 amino acids. The germline V gene has CDR1 SGHVS and CDR2 FNYEAQ. Unmatched junction bases numbered 1, after V lost 5 bases and J lost 2 bases. The DNA for the CDR3 is TGTGCCAGCAGCGGACTAGCGGGGCCCTACGAGCAGTACTTC. Amino acid sequence: CASSGLAGPYEQYF.

This clonotype was detected only a few times. This sequence joins TRBV12-3 or TRBV12-4 and TRBJ2-6, with 8 bases aligning to TRBD1. V gave up 5 bases and J gave up 2 bases; unmatched junction bases: 8. The CDR3 spans 17 residues. Here the CDR3 reads CASSPDRVYAGANVLTF. CDR3 DNA sequence: TGTGCCAGCAGTCCGGACAGGGTATACGCTGGGGCCAACGTCCTGACTTTC.

The V and J genes are TRBV7-2 and TRBJ2-7, with a possible D match to TRBD1 (6 bases). The CDR3 totals 16 residues. V was pared by 3 bases and J by 0 bases, with 15 bases between. The germline gives CDR1 SGHTA, CDR2 FQGNSA. The CDR3 DNA reads TGTGCCAGCAGCTTTACAGGGTTAAAGGTCTCCTACGAGCAGTACTTC. Protein: CASSFTGLKVSYEQYF.

This sequence joins TRBV7-6 and TRBJ2-1; 8 positions match TRBD2. V lost 4 bases and J lost 4; bases outside the gene matches: 15. The CDR3 covers 18 residues. The germline CDR1 and CDR2 sequences are SGHVS and FNYEAQ. CDR3 sequence reads: CASSSRSGSSGLYNEQFF. CDR3 nucleotides: TGTGCCAGCAGCTCAAGGAGTGGTTCTAGCGGGTTATACAATGAGCAGTTCTTC.

This clonotype was detected a few times. The CDR3 DNA sequence: TGTGCCAGCAGCGTTCGAGGGACAGACCTCTATGGCTACACCTTC. This sequence encodes CASSVRGTDLYGYTF. The chain couples TRBV7-8 to TRBJ1-2, with 7 bases lining up with TRBD1. Trimming cost V 5 bases and J 4 bases; bases outside gene matches: 10. Germline CDR1 reads SGHVS; CDR2 reads FQNEAQ. The CDR3 runs to 15 residues.

The genes are TRBV7-2 and TRBJ2-7, with D hard to call. V dropped 3 bases and J dropped 4 bases, with 7 bases sitting between them. Germline V gene data show CDR1 as SGHTA and CDR2 as FQGNSA. This CDR3 has 12 amino acids. The CDR3 DNA is TGTGCCAGCAGCTTTATCAGTTACGAGCAGTACTTC. It yields the protein CASSFISYEQYF.

This clonotype was seen a few times. The V gene is TRBV6-2 or TRBV6-3, the J gene TRBJ1-1; D not resolved. The germline V gene encodes CDR1 MNHEY and CDR2 SVGEGT. CDR3 length: 14 residues. The ends were cut back, 5 bases at V and 1 base at J, with 11 bases in the middle. CDR3 amino acids: CASSGILGNTEAFF. CDR3 nucleotide sequence: TGTGCCAGCAGTGGGATTTTAGGGAACACTGAAGCTTTCTTT.

A few counts support this clonotype. The rearrangement joins TRBV7-6 to TRBJ2-1; D gene unclear. Trimming took 4 bases from V and 4 from J, leaving 5 bases between them. CDR3 length: 12 residues. CDR1 is SGHVS, CDR2 FNYEAQ, per germline. The CDR3 spells CASSSEYNEQFF. The CDR3 bases are TGTGCCAGCAGCTCGGAGTACAATGAGCAGTTCTTC.

This clonotype was seen ten or more times. The chain joins TRBV29-1 to TRBJ2-5; D is unresolved. This CDR3 is built from 9 residues. Germline V gene data show CDR1 as SQVTM and CDR2 as ANQGSEA. With 3 bases removed from V and 11 bases from J, the gap between germline ends came to 7 bases. The CDR3 spells CSVDSEQYF. The CDR3 region has the DNA TGCAGCGTTGATTCTGAACAGTACTTC. Drawing the rest from reference TRBV29-1 and TRBJ2-5, the complete variable domain is SAVISQKPSRDICQRGTSLTIQCQVDSQVTMMFWYRQQPGQSLTLIATANQGSEATYESGFVIDKFPISRPNLTFSTLTVSNMSPEDSSIYLCSVDSEQYFGPGTRLLVL.

This chain links TRBV7-2 with TRBJ2-7, with D unresolved. V shed 0 bases and J shed 2 bases, with 8 bases lying between them. The CDR3 runs 14 residues. The germline CDR1 and CDR2 sequences are SGHTA and FQGNSA. In DNA form, the CDR3 reads TGTGCCAGCAGCTTAGCATTGGAGACCTACGAGCAGTACTTC. Its protein is CASSLALETYEQYF.

The chain has TRBV20-1 and TRBJ1-5; D uncertain. V was shortened by 6 bases and J by 0 bases, with 15 bases between the two germline ends. The CDR3 is made up of 15 amino acids. Germline CDR1 and CDR2: DFQATT and SNEGSKA (reference sequence). CDR3 sequence: CSALTRYGSNQPQHF. Here the CDR3 DNA reads TGCAGTGCCCTAACCCGGTACGGTAGCAATCAGCCCCAGCATTTT.

The CDR3 protein is CASSLSAVWSYNEQFF. The CDR3 DNA reads TGTGCCAGCAGCTTGTCCGCCGTCTGGTCCTACAATGAGCAGTTCTTC. The rearrangement uses TRBV11-1 and TRBJ2-1; D is uncertain. CDR3 length equals 16 residues. With 3 bases removed from V and 1 base from J, the gap between germline ends came to 13 bases. Per germline, CDR1 SGHAT and CDR2 FQDESV (reference sequence). The full variable domain, in which reference TRBV11-1 and TRBJ2-1 provide the parts outside the CDR3, is EAEVAQSPRYKITEKSQAVAFWCDPISGHATLYWYRQILGQGPELLVQFQDESVVDDSQLPKDRFSAERLKGVDSTLKIQPAELGDSAMYLCASSLSAVWSYNEQFFGPGTRLTVL.